This TCR beta chain was retrieved from a study of molecular identifiers for immune sequencing clone quantification. Turning to the study itself: With replicates, the RNA of roughly 21,000 or 96,000 naive CD8 cells was split five ways and four were sequenced.

This clonotype was counted between two and nine times. Via MiXCR, TCRdb re-called the PCR reads, giving one row per CDR3 protein. The repertoire holds under 600,000 distinct CDR3 sequences, with approximately 25% as singletons. Trimming took 3 bases from V and 8 from J, leaving 10 bases between them. The V gene's germline CDR1 is MDHEN and CDR2 SYDVKM. The CDR3 length is 12 residues. This rearrangement joins TRBV28 to TRBJ1-1, with D possibly TRBD1 on 6 matching bases. The specimen was naive CD8+ T cells from blood, with Jurkat cell RNA spiked in. As to subset: FACS-sorted CD8+CD4-CCR7+CD45RA+ naive T cells. The clonotype comes from a human donor in good health. Some libraries in this study had Jurkat cell RNA spiked in. CDR3 DNA sequence: TGTGCCAGCAGTTTGGGGACAAGGGAAGCTTTCTTT. It translates to CASSLGTREAFF.